This TCR beta chain originates from a study of graft-versus-host responses after intestinal transplantation. Only in-frame clones appear in the TCRdb table, and some are missing; sequencing was by immunoSEQ multiplex PCR. The table lists roughly 56,000 clones, around nine tenths of them singletons, with 2.5% to 3% in the top ten. This CDR3 has 14 amino acids. The germline V gene encodes CDR1 SGHDT and CDR2 YYEEEE. The germline V and J ends were trimmed by 0 bases and 5 bases, with 11 bases remaining between them. The source of this sequence is a human patient who received an intestinal transplant, so some T cells may come from the graft donor. The sample here was PBMCs, taken around 120 days after intestinal transplantation. The rearrangement links TRBV5-6 to TRBJ1-2, with D possibly matching TRBD1 (6 bases). The CDR3 nucleotides read TGTGCCAGCAGCTTGGCAGGGGCGCTATATGGCTACACCTTC. Protein sequence: CASSLAGALYGYTF.